The clone carrying this T cell receptor beta chain was seen repeatedly, ten times or more. Antigen specificity is unknown. This sample was taken from a study of CD8 T cells in ankylosing spondylitis. CDR3 length equals 16 residues. The germline gives CDR1 SGHDN, CDR2 FVKESK. V lost 4 bases, J lost 2 bases, and 3 bases stayed unmatched. The study, taken as a whole, reports: In peripheral blood, disease-linked CD8+ clones occurred at relatively low frequencies. Reports of some motif variants in reactive arthritis synovial fluid and blood predate this one. Clones tied to disease were said to be significantly enriched in matched ankylosing spondylitis synovial fluid.

Molecular-barcoded quantitative 5'-RACE produced these TCR beta libraries. TCRdb reprocessed the 5' RACE reads with MiXCR, giving one entry per CDR3 protein. The sample comprises more than 150,000 distinct CDR3 sequences, about 18% of which are singletons, and roughly 4.5% rests with the top ten. The sample comprised blood, either unsorted or a sorted T cell fraction (not recorded which). The sequence was obtained from a male donor aged 5 to 30 with ankylosing spondylitis or in good health (not recorded which). The chain couples TRBV14 to TRBJ2-2, with 11 nucleotides matching TRBD2. The CDR3 coding sequence is TGTGCCAGCAGCCTGGGACTAGCGGTAAACACCGGGGAGCTGTTTTTT. Translation: CASSLGLAVNTGELFF.